The 29 T cell receptor beta chains in this list originate from one sample, sequenced in a study of beta chain features in type 1 diabetes. Of the isolated RNA, all was reverse transcribed, and so the sequenced material was expressed TCRB transcripts. The table came from immunoSEQ multiplex PCR; TCRdb's copy has only in-frame clones and leaves some out. The sample has 620,000 or so clones; 15% to 17% are singletons. Sequencing input: naive CD4+ T cells from blood. Receptors originate from a man between 18 and 35 years old in good health.

This clone was seen a handful of times. The rearrangement uses TRBV15 and TRBJ2-3; D is uncertain. The CDR3 contains 13 residues. Trimming stripped 5 bases from V and 1 base from J, with 7 bases between. Germline CDR1 LNHNV, CDR2 YYDKDF (reference sequence). The CDR3 region has the DNA TGTGCCACCAGCCGGTTGGGCACAGATACGCAGTATTTT. Its translation: CATSRLGTDTQYF.

This clone was seen a handful of times. The J gene is TRBJ2-1, the V gene TRBV7-9; TRBD2 aligns across 12 bases. Germline V gene data show CDR1 as SEHNR and CDR2 as FQNEAQ (reference sequence). Unmatched junction bases numbered 11, after V lost 4 bases and J lost 1 base. This CDR3 contains 19 residues. CDR3 in amino acids: CASSSGTSGYGGSYNEQFF. CDR3 coding DNA: TGTGCCAGCAGCTCCGGGACTAGCGGGTACGGGGGATCCTACAATGAGCAGTTCTTC.

This clone was found a few times. V gene TRBV7-2 combines with J gene TRBJ2-3; 7 nucleotides agree with TRBD1. The CDR3 has 14 amino acids. CDR1 and CDR2 from the germline V gene are SGHTA and FQGNSA. The V segment lost 4 bases and the J segment 6 bases; nucleotides outside the gene matches: 7. CDR3 residues: CASSYGQARDTQYF. The CDR3, as DNA: TGTGCCAGCAGCTACGGACAGGCTAGGGATACGCAGTATTTT.

In its sample, this clone was seen a few times. This chain joins TRBV7-2 and TRBJ2-2, with 12 bases fitting TRBD2. Per germline, CDR1 SGHTA and CDR2 FQGNSA. The V segment lost 7 bases and the J segment 2 bases; nucleotides outside the gene matches: 11. CDR3 size: 18 residues. CDR3: CASTDWGLAGTNTGELFF. The DNA for the CDR3 is TGTGCCAGCACTGATTGGGGACTAGCGGGTACCAACACCGGGGAGCTGTTTTTT.

This clone was seen a handful of times. The chain couples TRBV7-2 to TRBJ2-3, with D tentatively TRBD2 (5 bases). V was cut by 5 bases and J by 7 bases, with 13 bases left in between. The V gene's germline CDR1 is SGHTA and CDR2 FQGNSA. This CDR3 spans 13 amino acids. The CDR3 protein is CASSQEGPNTQYF. The CDR3 bases are TGTGCCAGCAGCCAAGAGGGCCCAAATACGCAGTATTTT.

The chain is built from TRBV18 and TRBJ2-2; 12 bases fit TRBD2. This CDR3 is built from 14 residues. V was clipped by 4 bases and J by 6 bases; unmatched bases: 0. Germline loops: CDR1 KGHSH, CDR2 LQKENI. The CDR3 coding sequence is TGTGCCAGCTCACGACTAGCGGGGGCCGGGGAGCTGTTTTTT. Amino acids: CASSRLAGAGELFF.

This clone was counted between two and nine times. The chain joins TRBV30 to TRBJ1-1, with TRBD1 as a possible D gene (5 bases). With 2 bases removed from V and 3 bases from J, the gap between germline ends came to 7 bases. The CDR3 runs to 12 residues. CDR1 and CDR2 from the germline V gene are GTSNPN and SVGIG (reference sequence). The CDR3 loop is CAWSTGYTEAFF. CDR3 bases: TGTGCCTGGAGTACAGGTTACACTGAAGCTTTCTTT.

The chain joins TRBV4-3 to TRBJ2-6, with D perhaps TRBD1 (6 bases). This CDR3 has 15 residues. Germline CDR1 is LGHNA and CDR2 is YSLEER. V was trimmed by 4 bases and J by 3 bases, leaving 10 bases between them. The CDR3 spells CASSPPGVGANVLTF. The CDR3, as DNA: TGCGCCAGCAGCCCCCCAGGGGTTGGGGCCAACGTCCTGACTTTC.

The gene calls are TRBV15 and TRBJ2-1; 8 nucleotides agree with TRBD1. CDR1 is LNHNV, CDR2 YYDKDF, per germline (reference sequence). The CDR3 totals 15 residues. The V segment lost 3 bases and the J segment 8 bases; nucleotides outside the gene matches: 9. The CDR3 DNA reads as TGTGCCACCAGCAGCGGCGGGCAGGGGGCCCATGAGCAGTTCTTC. Its protein product is CATSSGGQGAHEQFF.

To note about this clone: Other DNA variants within this sample encode the same CDR3. This rearrangement joins TRBV28 to TRBJ1-3, with D perhaps TRBD1 (6 bases). Germline CDR1 MDHEN, CDR2 SYDVKM. CDR3 length: 14 residues. V was clipped by 6 bases and J by 2 bases, with 11 bases between them. The CDR3 DNA reads as TGTGCCAGCAGGCTACAGGGAGCTGGAAACACCATATATTTT. Its translation: CASRLQGAGNTIYF.

The chain is built from TRBV6-5 and TRBJ2-4; TRBD1 is a possible D gene (6 bases). CDR1 MNHEY and CDR2 SVGAGI come from the germline V gene. V was clipped by 5 bases and J by 0 bases, with 11 bases between them. CDR3 length equals 15 residues. CDR3 DNA: TGTGCCAGCAGTGGGGGCGGACTAGCCAAAAACATTCAGTACTTC. Amino acid sequence: CASSGGGLAKNIQYF.

This chain connects TRBV4-3 to TRBJ2-4; 9 bases are shared with TRBD2. The CDR3 runs to 19 residues. Looked up from germline, CDR1 is LGHNA and CDR2 is YSLEER. V was pared by 3 bases and J by 1 base, with 13 bases of the junction left unmatched. In DNA, the CDR3 is TGCGCCAGCAGCCAGTCCGTGCGGGGGGGCGATTTGGCCAAAAACATTCAGTACTTC. Protein sequence: CASSQSVRGGDLAKNIQYF.

The chain uses TRBV4-3 and TRBJ2-1; 7 bases agree with TRBD1. The V gene's germline CDR1 is LGHNA and CDR2 YSLEER. Trimming at V came to 4 bases and at J to 5 bases, leaving 11 bases not matched to a gene. CDR3 length: 16 amino acids. The CDR3 DNA is TGCGCCAGCAGCCGGGGAAGGGGGCTAGTGGACAATGAGCAGTTCTTC. Translated, it gives CASSRGRGLVDNEQFF.

V usage is TRBV14 and J usage is TRBJ2-7; TRBD2 matches at 9 bases. Germline values: CDR1 SGHDN, CDR2 FVKESK. The CDR3 has 16 amino acids. V was pared by 0 bases and J by 1 base, with 4 bases of the junction left unmatched. CDR3 coding DNA: TGTGCCAGCAGCCAAGAGGGTCTAGCGGGGTCCTACGAGCAGTACTTC. Its translation: CASSQEGLAGSYEQYF. The full variable domain, rest sourced from reference TRBV14 and TRBJ2-7, is EAGVTQFPSHSVIEKGQTVTLRCDPISGHDNLYWYRRVMGKEIKFLLHFVKESKQDESGMPNNRFLAERTGGTYSTLKVQPAELEDSGVYFCASSQEGLAGSYEQYFGPGTRLTVT.

The rearrangement links TRBV14 to TRBJ1-2; 9 positions agree with TRBD1. Germline V gene data show CDR1 as SGHDN and CDR2 as FVKESK. This CDR3 region has 15 residues. With V trimmed by 2 bases and J by 3 bases, 4 bases remained unmatched. CDR3 nucleotide sequence: TGTGCCAGCAGCCAATTACAGGGGGCTTACTATGGCTACACCTTC. Its protein is CASSQLQGAYYGYTF.

The V call is TRBV11-2, the J call TRBJ1-2, with 7 positions matching TRBD1. V was clipped by 6 bases and J by 5 bases; unmatched bases: 6. Germline V CDR1 and CDR2: SGHAT, FQNNGV. The CDR3 is 13 amino acids. The CDR3 loop reads CASRRQGPYGYTF. CDR3 sequence (DNA): TGTGCCAGCAGGCGACAGGGACCTTATGGCTACACCTTC.

Only a few counts were recorded for this clone. The same CDR3 is also encoded by other DNA sequences in this sample. This chain uses TRBV7-2 with TRBJ1-2, with D possibly matching TRBD1 (6 bases). Germline loops: CDR1 SGHTA, CDR2 FQGNSA. V was trimmed by 5 bases and J by 4 bases, leaving 11 bases between them. The CDR3 has 13 residues. The DNA for the CDR3 is TGTGCCAGCAGCCTAGACAGGAGCTATGGCTACACCTTC. This gives the protein CASSLDRSYGYTF.

This clone came up a few times. CDR3 DNA sequence: TGCGCCAGCAGCCTCGTAACCGGGGCACGTTCCTCCTACGAGCAGTACTTC. Its translation: CASSLVTGARSSYEQYF. The chain has TRBV4-1 and TRBJ2-7, with D perhaps matching TRBD1 or TRBD2 (5 bases each). V lost 4 bases and J lost 0, with 19 bases in between. The CDR3 sequence is 17 residues long. Germline CDR1 and CDR2: MGHRA and YSYEKL.

The sample holds a few counts of this clone. DNA of the CDR3: TGTGCCAGCTCACGTACGCTGGGAGGAAATTCACCCCTCCACTTT. Protein: CASSRTLGGNSPLHF. The rearrangement uses TRBV18 and TRBJ1-6, with D unclear. This CDR3 region has 15 residues. V gave up 4 bases and J gave up 7 bases, with 14 bases separating them. Germline lookup yields CDR1 KGHSH and CDR2 LQKENI.

This clone was seen only a few times. Other DNA sequences from this sample encode an identical CDR3 as well. The chain has TRBV29-1 and TRBJ1-1, with TRBD1 as a possible D gene (5 bases). Trimming took off 5 bases at V and 1 base at J, with 8 bases between the two ends. CDR3 length equals 12 residues. Germline CDR1 SQVTM, CDR2 ANQGSEA. Here the CDR3 DNA reads TGCAGCGTTCGAACAGGGAACACTGAAGCTTTCTTT. Residues: CSVRTGNTEAFF.

The rearrangement links TRBV4-2 to TRBJ2-2; 9 positions agree with TRBD1. CDR3 length: 16 residues. The germline gives CDR1 LGHNA, CDR2 YNFKEQ. The V segment lost 3 bases and the J segment 4 bases; nucleotides outside the gene matches: 6. CDR3 amino acids: CASSHLDRGSTGELFF. The CDR3 region has the DNA TGTGCCAGCAGCCATCTCGACAGGGGGAGCACCGGGGAGCTGTTTTTT.

This clone was seen more than once but under ten times. This CDR3 reads CASSRGQGISTDTQYF. CDR3 bases: TGTGCCAGCAGTCGGGGACAGGGTATCAGCACAGATACGCAGTATTTT. V usage is TRBV6-6 and J usage is TRBJ2-3; 9 nucleotides line up with TRBD1. This CDR3 is 16 amino acids long. Unmatched junction bases numbered 6, after V lost 5 bases and J lost 0 bases. In germline, CDR1 is MNHNY, CDR2 SVGAGI (reference sequence).

The rearrangement links TRBV7-2 to TRBJ2-1; TRBD1 agrees at 7 bases. V dropped 2 bases and J dropped 2; count of bases not matched to a gene: 3. CDR3 length: 15 residues. CDR1 SGHTA and CDR2 FQGNSA come from the germline V gene. The CDR3 sequence is CASSLRQGAYNEQFF. CDR3 nucleotide sequence: TGTGCCAGCAGCTTAAGGCAGGGGGCCTACAATGAGCAGTTCTTC.

There are a few counts of this clone. The rearrangement uses TRBV10-3 and TRBJ2-1; D ambiguous. CDR3 length equals 13 residues. V lost 8 bases, J lost 4 bases, and 12 bases lay in between. Looked up from germline, CDR1 is ENHRY and CDR2 is SYGVKD. The CDR3: CAIAPKGYNEQFF. The DNA of the CDR3 is TGTGCCATCGCTCCTAAGGGATACAATGAGCAGTTCTTC.

This sequence joins TRBV4-3 and TRBJ1-1; TRBD1 matches at 11 bases. Trimming at V came to 4 bases and at J to 2 bases, leaving 0 bases not matched to a gene. The V gene's germline CDR1 is LGHNA and CDR2 YSLEER. This CDR3 has 14 amino acids. The CDR3 region is CASSRTGGNTEAFF. The CDR3 DNA sequence: TGCGCCAGCAGCCGGACAGGGGGCAACACTGAAGCTTTCTTT.

The rearrangement joins TRBV6-5 to TRBJ2-7; 7 bases agree with TRBD1. CDR3 size: 15 residues. V dropped 0 bases and J dropped 4; count of bases not matched to a gene: 6. CDR1 MNHEY and CDR2 SVGAGI come from the germline V gene. The CDR3 here is CASSYSKQGVYEQYF. The CDR3 DNA reads TGTGCCAGCAGTTACTCGAAGCAGGGGGTGTACGAGCAGTACTTC.

The table lists this clone with a few counts. The chain couples TRBV10-3 to TRBJ1-1; TRBD1 matches 7 bases. The CDR3 is 15 amino acids. The junction had 10 bases not matched to a gene; V was cut back by 6 bases and J by 3 bases. The germline V gene has CDR1 ENHRY and CDR2 SYGVKD. CDR3 residues: CAISSGQGQHTEAFF. The CDR3 DNA sequence: TGTGCCATCAGCAGCGGCCAGGGACAGCACACTGAAGCTTTCTTT.

V usage is TRBV11-2 and J usage is TRBJ2-7; D is unclear. This CDR3 has 16 amino acids. V lost 5 bases to trimming and J lost 0 bases, with 17 bases between them. Germline V lookup: CDR1 SGHAT, CDR2 FQNNGV. As DNA, the CDR3 is TGTGCCAGCAGCCTAGTGGGTAGCACATACTCCTACGAGCAGTACTTC. It specifies CASSLVGSTYSYEQYF.

This clone has a handful of counts. This rearrangement joins TRBV7-3 to TRBJ1-3; D is unresolved. CDR1 and CDR2 (germline): SGHTA, FQGTGA. The V end was cut by 5 bases, the J end by 5 bases, with 16 bases between. The CDR3 length is 15 residues. This CDR3 is CASSPNGQERNTIYF. CDR3 nucleotide sequence: TGTGCCAGCAGCCCTAACGGGCAGGAAAGAAACACCATATATTTT.